This entry features one T cell receptor (beta chain) sequence. Other DNA sequences in the same sample also yield this CDR3. The ends were cut back, 3 bases at V and 0 bases at J, with 2 bases in the middle. CDR1 is LNHDA, CDR2 SQIVND, per germline (reference sequence). This CDR3 has 12 amino acids. This record belongs to a study of cytomegalovirus exposure and HLA in healthy donors. Assay: immunoSEQ multiplex PCR; the TCRdb copy retains only in-frame clones and omits some. The table lists about 260,000 clones, 80% to 95% of them singletons, with 2.5% to 3.5% in the top ten. This chain joins TRBV19 and TRBJ1-2; D remains ambiguous. The clonotype was recovered from a woman aged 25 to 39 in good health and CMV-seronegative. Sequencing was carried out using PBMCs. CDR3 DNA: TGTGCCAGTAGTATCACTAACTATGGCTACACCTTC. Amino acid sequence: CASSITNYGYTF.